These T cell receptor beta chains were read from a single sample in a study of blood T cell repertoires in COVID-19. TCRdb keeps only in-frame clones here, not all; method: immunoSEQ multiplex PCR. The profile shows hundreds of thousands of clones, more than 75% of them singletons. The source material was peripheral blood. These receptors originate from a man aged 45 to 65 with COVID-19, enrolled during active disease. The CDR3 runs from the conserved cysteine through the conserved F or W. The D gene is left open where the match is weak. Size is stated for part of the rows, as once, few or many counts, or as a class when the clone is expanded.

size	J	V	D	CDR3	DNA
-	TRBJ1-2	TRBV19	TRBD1	CASSIEDVGRGYGYTF	TGTGCCAGTAGTATAGAGGACGTCGGCAGGGGGTATGGCTACACCTTC
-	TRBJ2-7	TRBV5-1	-	CASSPGGGQTYEQYF	TGCGCCAGCAGCCCCGGAGGGGGACAGACCTACGAGCAGTACTTC
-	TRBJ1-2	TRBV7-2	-	CASSPGSAGPYGYTF	TGTGCCAGCAGCCCCGGGTCGGCAGGGCCCTATGGCTACACCTTC
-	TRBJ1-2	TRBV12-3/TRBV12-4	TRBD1	CASSRLADRDHTF	TGTGCCAGCAGCCGACTCGCAGACAGGGATCACACCTTC
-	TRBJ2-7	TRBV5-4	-	CASSRPTGPSYEQYF	TGTGCCAGCAGCCGGCCCACAGGGCCCTCCTACGAGCAGTACTTC
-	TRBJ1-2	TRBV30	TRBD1	CAWDGLQGASGYTF	TGTGCCTGGGACGGACTGCAGGGGGCATCTGGCTACACCTTC
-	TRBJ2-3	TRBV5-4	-	CASSSPLGGSSTDTQYF	TGTGCCAGCAGCTCCCCTCTTGGCGGCTCTAGCACAGATACGCAGTATTTT
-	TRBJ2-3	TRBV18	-	CASSPPGATSMEYF	TGTGCCAGCTCACCACCCGGAGCTACTAGCATGGAGTATTTT
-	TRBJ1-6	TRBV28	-	CASSLFRGGSPLHF	TGTGCCAGCAGTTTATTTCGTGGCGGTTCACCCCTCCACTTT
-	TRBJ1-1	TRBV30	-	CAREEGPNTEAFF	TGTGCCCGAGAGGAGGGTCCAAACACTGAAGCTTTCTTT
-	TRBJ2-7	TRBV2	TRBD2	CASSEAGFNIGGNYEQYF	TGTGCCAGCAGTGAAGCTGGGTTCAATATCGGGGGGAATTACGAGCAGTACTTC
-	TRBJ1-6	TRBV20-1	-	CSASRGSLNNSPLHF	TGCAGTGCTAGTCGGGGGAGTTTGAATAATTCACCCCTCCACTTT
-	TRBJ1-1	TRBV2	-	CASSEEGVITEAFF	TGTGCCAGCAGTGAAGAGGGGGTGATTACTGAAGCTTTCTTT
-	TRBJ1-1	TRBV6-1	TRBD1	CASSALGQGGWSDTEAFF	TGTGCCAGCAGTGCGCTCGGACAGGGAGGTTGGTCGGACACTGAAGCTTTCTTT
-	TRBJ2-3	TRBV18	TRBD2	CASSPGLAGDTQYF	TGTGCCAGCTCACCAGGGCTAGCGGGAGATACGCAGTATTTT
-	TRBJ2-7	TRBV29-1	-	CSVTNRDNYEQYF	TGCAGCGTCACAAACCGGGACAACTACGAGCAGTACTTC
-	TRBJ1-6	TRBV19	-	CASTRDRTATTSPLHF	TGTGCCAGTACGAGAGACCGGACAGCGACGACTTCACCCCTCCACTTT
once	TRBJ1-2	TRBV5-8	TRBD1	CASSSSTGVGYTF	TGTGCCAGCAGCTCTTCGACAGGGGTTGGCTACACCTTC
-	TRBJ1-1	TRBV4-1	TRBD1	CASSQAPGQGNTEAFF	TGCGCCAGCAGCCAAGCCCCCGGACAGGGGAACACTGAAGCTTTCTTT
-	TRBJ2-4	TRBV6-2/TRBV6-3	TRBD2	CASSSGKWRTKNIQYF	TGTGCCAGCAGCAGCGGGAAGTGGAGAACCAAAAACATTCAGTACTTC
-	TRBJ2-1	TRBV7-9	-	CAGQVGDSYNEQFF	TGTGCCGGCCAGGTAGGGGACTCCTACAATGAGCAGTTCTTC
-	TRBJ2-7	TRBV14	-	CASSKGPLAYEQYF	TGTGCCAGCAGCAAAGGGCCTCTAGCCTACGAGCAGTACTTC
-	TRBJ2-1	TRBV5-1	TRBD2	CASSLMGTSGISYNEQFF	TGCGCCAGCAGCTTGATGGGGACTAGCGGAATCTCCTACAATGAGCAGTTCTTC
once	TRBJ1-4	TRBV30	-	CAWSVRGYGEKLFF	TGTGCCTGGAGTGTTCGGGGGTACGGAGAAAAACTGTTTTTT
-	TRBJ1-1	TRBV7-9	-	CASSFSIGSEAFF	TGTGCCAGCAGCTTCTCCATCGGGTCTGAAGCTTTCTTT
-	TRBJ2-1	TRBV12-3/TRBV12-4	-	CASPSENEQFF	TGTGCCTCTCCTTCGGAGAATGAGCAGTTCTTC
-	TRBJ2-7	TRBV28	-	CASRVDGQQVEQYF	TGTGCCAGCAGGGTGGATGGCCAACAGGTCGAGCAGTACTTC
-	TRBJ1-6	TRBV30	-	CAWSGNPGNSPLHF	TGTGCCTGGAGTGGGAACCCGGGTAATTCACCCCTCCACTTT
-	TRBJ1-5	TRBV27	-	CASSLAGEGQPQHF	TGTGCCAGCAGTTTAGCGGGGGAAGGTCAGCCCCAGCATTTT
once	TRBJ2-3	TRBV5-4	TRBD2	CASSATSGGRTDTQYF	TGTGCCAGCAGTGCGACTAGCGGGGGGCGCACAGATACGCAGTATTTT
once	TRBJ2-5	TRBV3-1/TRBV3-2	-	CATTWLEGPPQYF	TGTGCCACCACCTGGCTGGAGGGGCCTCCCCAGTACTTC
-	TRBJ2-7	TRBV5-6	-	CASSLPGKYEQYF	TGTGCCAGCAGCTTGCCGGGGAAGTACGAGCAGTACTTC
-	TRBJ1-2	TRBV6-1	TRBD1	CASSEAYDRGAYGYTF	TGTGCCAGCAGTGAAGCGTATGACAGGGGCGCCTATGGCTACACCTTC
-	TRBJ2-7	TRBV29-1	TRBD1	CSVEGQGAYEQYF	TGCAGCGTTGAGGGCCAGGGGGCCTACGAGCAGTACTTC
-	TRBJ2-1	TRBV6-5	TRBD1	CASRSGTGGYNEQFF	TGTGCCAGCAGAAGCGGGACAGGGGGCTACAATGAGCAGTTCTTC
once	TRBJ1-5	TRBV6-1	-	CASSEAQGSNQPQHF	TGTGCCAGCAGTGAAGCTCAGGGAAGCAATCAGCCCCAGCATTTT
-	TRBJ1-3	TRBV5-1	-	CASSYRAMPGNTIYF	TGCGCCAGCAGCTACAGGGCCATGCCTGGAAACACCATATATTTT
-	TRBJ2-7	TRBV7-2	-	CASSLGAQAREQYF	TGTGCCAGCAGCTTGGGTGCGCAGGCCCGCGAGCAGTACTTC
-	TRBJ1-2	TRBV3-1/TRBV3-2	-	CASSQASSNYGYTF	TGTGCCAGCAGCCAAGCAAGTAGCAACTATGGCTACACCTTC
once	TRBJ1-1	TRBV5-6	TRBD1	CASSIGQGNTEAFF	TGTGCCAGCAGCATTGGACAGGGAAACACTGAAGCTTTCTTT
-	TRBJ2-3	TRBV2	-	CASRARESTDTQYF	TGTGCCAGCAGGGCGAGGGAAAGCACAGATACGCAGTATTTT
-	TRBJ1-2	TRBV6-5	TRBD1	CASSPDRVGGYTF	TGTGCCAGCAGCCCAGACAGGGTTGGTGGCTACACCTTC
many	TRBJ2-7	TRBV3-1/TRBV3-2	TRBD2	CASSLGLAGVEQYF	TGTGCCAGCAGCCTTGGACTAGCGGGGGTAGAGCAGTACTTC
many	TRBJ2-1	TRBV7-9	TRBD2	CASTILAHEQFF	TGTGCCAGCACCATACTAGCGCATGAGCAGTTCTTC
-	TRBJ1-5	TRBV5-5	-	CASSFRENQPQHF	TGTGCCAGCAGCTTCAGGGAAAATCAGCCCCAGCATTTT